This TCR beta chain derives from a study of T-cell reconstitution after alpha-beta-depleted transplantation in children. Using unique molecular identifiers, the investigators prepared the TCRbeta library. Each CDR3 protein is one row after TCRdb ran MiXCR on the PCR reads. The repertoire consists of fewer than 700,000 distinct CDR3 sequences, with approximately 12% occurring once and the leading ten covering around 2.2%. This CDR3 is built from 14 residues. Germline assignment: CDR1 SGHRS and CDR2 YFSETQ. V lost 4 bases and J 1 base, leaving 11 bases between the germline ends. This chain joins TRBV5-1 and TRBJ2-5, with D tentatively TRBD1 (5 bases). The sample consisted of PBMCs, mostly from graft donor cells, taken 360 days after TCRalphabeta/CD19-depleted stem cell transplant. This TCR came from a male patient younger than 18 who had a stem cell transplant for acute myeloid leukemia, so the T cells may come from the graft donor. CDR3 region: CASSQEQGQETQYF. The DNA for the CDR3 is TGCGCCAGCAGCCAAGAGCAGGGCCAAGAGACCCAGTACTTC.